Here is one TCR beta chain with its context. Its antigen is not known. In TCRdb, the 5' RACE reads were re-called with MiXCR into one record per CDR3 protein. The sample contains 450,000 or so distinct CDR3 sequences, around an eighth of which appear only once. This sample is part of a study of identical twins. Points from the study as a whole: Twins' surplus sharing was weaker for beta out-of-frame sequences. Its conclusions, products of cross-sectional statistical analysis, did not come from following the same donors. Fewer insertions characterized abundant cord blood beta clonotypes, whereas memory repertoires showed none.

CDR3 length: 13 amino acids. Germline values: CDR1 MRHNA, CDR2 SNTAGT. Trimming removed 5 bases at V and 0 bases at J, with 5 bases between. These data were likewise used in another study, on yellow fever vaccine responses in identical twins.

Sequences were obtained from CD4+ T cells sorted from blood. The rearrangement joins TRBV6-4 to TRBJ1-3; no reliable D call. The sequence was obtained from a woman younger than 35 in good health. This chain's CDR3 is CASSTNSGNTIYF. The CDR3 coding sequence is TGTGCCAGCAGTACGAACTCTGGAAACACCATATATTTT.